This TCR beta chain was sequenced for a study of graft-versus-host responses after intestinal transplantation (dated by TCRdb to the early 2020s). As for the study more broadly: The transplants that recipients got were multivisceral, liver-intestinal, or isolated intestinal. To identify alloreactive clones, pre-transplant mixed lymphocyte reaction products were sequenced and compared with unstimulated pre-transplant donor and recipient T cells. After intestinal transplantation, graft-versus-host and host-versus-graft alloreactive T cell clones were followed in the graft, circulation and bone marrow using bulk TCR-beta CDR3 sequencing. Rather than going through the commercial service, samples from a few later patients were sequenced in-house on an Illumina MiSeq and processed with MiXCR. The cohort enrolled about 23 intestinal transplant recipients, one of whom was a retransplant, and a few patients without pretransplant specimens were excluded. A peak of at least 4% donor T cells among recipient peripheral blood mononuclear cells was the definition used for donor T cell macrochimerism. All recipients received anti-thymocyte globulin induction followed by maintenance tacrolimus and steroids for around three years. On the study overall, not on this receptor specifically: Early after transplant, peak levels of circulating GvH clones were associated with declines in HvG clones. Patients with donor T cell macrochimerism had high GvH to HvG T cell clonal ratios in their allografts. Conclusions were limited by the relatively low number and heterogeneity of intestinal transplant patients. GvH clones were detected in recipient bone marrow, and some of these GvH clones were observed earlier in ileal mucosa or blood, consistent with an intestinal mucosal origin.

Library construction relied on the immunoSEQ multiplex PCR assay. For most patients, genomic DNA was isolated with the Qiagen DNeasy Blood and Tissue Kit and shipped frozen to Adaptive Biotechnologies for TCR sequencing. Adaptive Biotechnologies carried out high-throughput TCR-beta CDR3 sequencing of genomic DNA for most patients. The original methods were these. TCR sequencing data were retrieved from Adaptive's ImmunoSEQ software for 15 to 20 patients, whereas three other patients were processed with MiXCR and VDJtools. To correct CD4 versus CD8 sorting errors, sequences present in both subsets at a frequency ratio below 5:1 were removed. Because the origin of CDR3 nucleotide sequences shared between donor and recipient could not be assigned, those sequences were removed. At least 2-fold expansion over unstimulated cells and a minimum CFSE-low frequency of 0.002% (template counts) or 0.001% (read counts) were required for clones to be classified as alloreactive. Clones detected in sequenced pre-transplant spleen, lymph node, or MLR CFSE-low populations of the donor or recipient were defined as mappable. Cumulative frequency of alloreactive clones was calculated as a percentage of all sequences weighted by copy number. TCRdb retrieved this table from immuneACCESS and kept in-frame rearrangements only. Not all clones are present; in checked studies, unresolved V genes account for under half, and no reason is known for the remainder. That table furnishes V, J and clone size, whereas the DNA furnished D and trimming. The sample table holds about 71,000 clones, of which about 94% were seen once. The ten biggest clones cover over 0.4% of the sample.

The time point tag for this specimen amounts to: cells obtained before transplantation from donor or recipient. CD3+CD4+ and CD3+CD8+ populations were FACS-sorted from unstimulated pre-transplant donor and recipient cells taken from spleen or lymph nodes. Trimming takes 5 bases from V and 3 bases from J, and the germline ends sit 13 bases apart. For CDR1 and CDR2, the germline V gene (reference sequence) lists LNHDA and SQIVND. The CDR3, cysteine through phenylalanine, is 15 amino acids long. Only the CDR3 DNA stays, 45 bases, in frame from base 1. With regard to this clone: No cognate antigen has been identified for it. The record has no base qualities; no much larger clone is one base away.

The sample was unstimulated CD8+ T cells sorted from spleen or lymph node cells, taken before intestinal transplant. The chain is assembled from TRBV19 and TRBJ2-2; tentative D gene TRBD2, with 6 bases matching. This clonotype was obtained from a human donor who received an intestinal transplant. This receptor has the CDR3 CASSVVGGDTGELFF. The nucleotide sequence is TGTGCCAGTAGTGTGGTGGGAGGTGACACCGGGGAGCTGTTTTTT. Extended through the reference TRBV19 and TRBJ2-2 proteins, this CDR3 yields the full variable domain: DGGITQSPKYLFRKEGQNVTLSCEQNLNHDAMYWYRQDPGQGLRLIYYSQIVNDFQKGDIAEGYSVSREKKESFPLTVTSAQKNPTAFYLCASSVVGGDTGELFFGEGSRLTVL.